The 18 T cell receptor beta chains below come from one sample, sequenced in a study of blood T cell repertoires in COVID-19. Libraries were prepared by immunoSEQ multiplex PCR; TCRdb keeps only in-frame clonotypes and omits some of them. The sample lists about 300,000 clones; roughly 85% were seen once. Sequenced input: PBMCs or T cells enriched from blood (not recorded which). Receptor source: a man in his thirties or forties who had recovered from COVID-19.

CDR3 protein: CASSFLPGQGADEQYF. CDR3 nucleotide sequence: TGCGCCAGCAGCTTCTTACCGGGACAGGGGGCGGACGAGCAGTACTTC. The chain combines TRBV5-1 with TRBJ2-7, with TRBD1 matching 12 bases. This CDR3 is built from 16 residues. J gave up 5 bases and V 2 bases, and 8 bases lay outside the gene matches. The V gene's germline CDR1 is SGHRS and CDR2 YFSETQ.

The rearrangement links TRBV2 to TRBJ2-1; 9 nucleotides agree with TRBD2. The CDR3 is 15 amino acids. The V gene end was trimmed by 0 bases and the J gene end by 8 bases; junction bases not matched to a gene: 5. CDR1 and CDR2 from the germline V gene are SNHLY and FYNNEI. CDR3 in amino acids: CASSEASGGIYEQFF. The CDR3, as DNA: TGTGCCAGCAGTGAAGCTAGCGGGGGTATCTATGAGCAGTTCTTC.

This clone has only one observation. V is TRBV2 and J is TRBJ2-6; TRBD1 matches 9 bases. The CDR3 is 19 amino acids. CDR1 and CDR2 (germline): SNHLY, FYNNEI. J lost 0 bases, V lost 6 bases, and 12 bases had no gene match. The CDR3, as DNA: TGTGCCAGCAGCCTCGCGGGACAGGGAACAGGCTCTGGGGCCAACGTCCTGACTTTC. This sequence encodes CASSLAGQGTGSGANVLTF.

The chain is built from TRBV30 and TRBJ2-1; D perhaps matches TRBD1 (6 bases). V was pared by 5 bases and J by 1 base, with 9 bases between. CDR3 length equals 13 residues. Germline CDR1 reads GTSNPN; CDR2 reads SVGIG (reference sequence). The CDR3 sequence is CAWEQGSYNEQFF. DNA of the CDR3: TGTGCCTGGGAACAGGGATCCTACAATGAGCAGTTCTTC.

The chain has TRBV5-5 and TRBJ1-4; weak D call: TRBD1 (5 bases). V dropped 4 bases and J dropped 7 bases, with 17 bases sitting between them. Germline V lookup: CDR1 SGHKS, CDR2 YYEKEE (reference sequence). This CDR3 is built from 15 residues. The DNA of the CDR3 is TGTGCCAGCAGCCTGGAGGGCAGGGAGGGTGAAAAACTGTTTTTT. Translation gives CASSLEGREGEKLFF.

The V gene is TRBV6-2 or TRBV6-3, the J gene TRBJ2-7; D is uncertain. Germline V gene data show CDR1 as MNHEY and CDR2 as SVGEGT. Trimming took 5 bases from V and 6 from J, leaving 8 bases between them. The CDR3 contains 11 residues. The DNA of the CDR3 is TGTGCCAGCAGTAATGGGCGCGAGCAGTACTTC. It encodes CASSNGREQYF.

This chain joins TRBV7-6 and TRBJ1-1; D is unclear. Germline V gives CDR1 SGHVS, CDR2 FNYEAQ. The CDR3 is 16 residues long. The ends were cut back, 5 bases at V and 4 bases at J, with 20 bases in the middle. The CDR3 loop is CASSLGTGDRITEAFF. The CDR3 DNA reads as TGTGCCAGCAGCCTCGGAACCGGGGATAGGATCACTGAAGCTTTCTTT.

The V gene is TRBV7-2, the J gene TRBJ1-5; D not resolved. Between the trimmed V and J ends, which lost 5 bases and 0 bases, there was a span of 17 bases. Per the germline V gene, CDR1 is SGHTA and CDR2 is FQGNSA. There are 17 residues in the CDR3. CDR3 coding DNA: TGTGCCAGCAGCCCGCGGGTGGCTGTAGATAGCAATCAGCCCCAGCATTTT. It translates to CASSPRVAVDSNQPQHF.

The rearrangement joins TRBV12-5 to TRBJ2-3; tentatively, D is TRBD1 (5 bases). The CDR3 extends over 21 amino acids. Germline V CDR1 and CDR2: LGHNT, FRNRAP. Trimming stripped 0 bases from V and 5 bases from J, with 30 bases between. In DNA form, the CDR3 reads TGTGCTAGTGGTTTGGTACCCCGCTGGACATTTGTCTCCATTCAGGGAGATACGCAGTATTTT. Protein: CASGLVPRWTFVSIQGDTQYF.

The V gene is TRBV11-2, the J gene TRBJ2-1; D gene unclear. V lost 1 base, J lost 5 bases, and 3 bases lay in between. This CDR3 comprises 12 residues. CDR1 SGHAT and CDR2 FQNNGV come from the germline V gene. The chain's CDR3 is CASSLGHNEQFF. CDR3 nucleotide sequence: TGTGCCAGCAGCTTAGGGCACAATGAGCAGTTCTTC. The complete variable domain, with remaining parts taken from reference TRBV11-2 and TRBJ2-1, reads EAGVAQSPRYKIIEKRQSVAFWCNPISGHATLYWYQQILGQGPKLLIQFQNNGVVDDSQLPKDRFSAERLKGVDSTLKIQPAKLEDSAVYLCASSLGHNEQFFGPGTRLTVL.

The rearrangement joins TRBV15 to TRBJ1-1, with D possibly TRBD1 on 6 matching bases. The germline V gene has CDR1 LNHNV and CDR2 YYDKDF (reference sequence). The V end was cut by 1 base, the J end by 5 bases, with 17 bases between. This CDR3 spans 16 amino acids. This CDR3 reads CATSRVSGRGRTEAFF. The CDR3 DNA reads TGTGCCACCAGCAGAGTAAGTGGGAGGGGGAGAACTGAAGCTTTCTTT.

The chain is built from TRBV7-2 and TRBJ2-2, with D possibly being TRBD1 (5 bases). The CDR3 extends over 17 amino acids. Between the trimmed V and J ends, which lost 1 base and 4 bases, there was a span of 16 bases. Germline V lookup: CDR1 SGHTA, CDR2 FQGNSA. The CDR3 spells CASSLGGPGGFTGELFF. CDR3 DNA sequence: TGTGCCAGCAGCTTAGGGGGCCCCGGCGGTTTCACCGGGGAGCTGTTTTTT. The full variable domain, in which reference TRBV7-2 and TRBJ2-2 provide the parts outside the CDR3, is GAGVSQSPSNKVTEKGKDVELRCDPISGHTALYWYRQSLGQGLEFLIYFQGNSAPDKSGLPSDRFSAERTGGSVSTLTIQRTQQEDSAVYLCASSLGGPGGFTGELFFGEGSRLTVL.

The V gene is TRBV19, the J gene TRBJ2-2, with 10 nucleotides matching TRBD2. V lost 1 base and J lost 7; bases outside the gene matches: 9. This CDR3 is built from 17 residues. The germline gives CDR1 LNHDA, CDR2 SQIVND (reference sequence). The CDR3 loop reads CASSIVPAGGPGGELFF. The CDR3, as DNA: TGTGCCAGTAGTATAGTACCAGCGGGGGGGCCCGGCGGGGAGCTGTTTTTT.

The rearrangement joins TRBV6-1 to TRBJ1-5, with a possible D match to TRBD1 (6 bases). Trimming left V 3 bases short and J 2 bases short, with 14 bases between. The CDR3 loop spans 16 amino acids. The germline V gene encodes CDR1 MNHNS and CDR2 SASEGT. CDR3 sequence: CASSDLNRVGNQPQHF. The CDR3 coding sequence is TGTGCCAGCAGTGACTTAAACAGGGTGGGCAATCAGCCCCAGCATTTT.

The chain carries TRBV5-8 and TRBJ1-1; D possibly corresponds to TRBD1 (6 bases). This CDR3 comprises 15 residues. Looked up from germline, CDR1 is SGHTS and CDR2 is YDEGEE. Deletions cut 0 bases from V and 5 bases from J, with 14 bases between. The CDR3 DNA sequence: TGTGCCAGCAGCTTGGGGGTAAGGGGGGGAACTGAAGCTTTCTTT. This gives the protein CASSLGVRGGTEAFF.

The rearrangement joins TRBV5-6 to TRBJ1-1; 8 bases map to TRBD1. The CDR3 runs 15 residues. Germline loops: CDR1 SGHDT, CDR2 YYEEEE. The V segment lost 4 bases and the J segment 3 bases; nucleotides outside the gene matches: 8. The CDR3 nucleotides are TGTGCCAGCAGCATAGTTGGACAGGGATACACTGAAGCTTTCTTT. Translated, it gives CASSIVGQGYTEAFF.

This rearrangement joins TRBV11-1 to TRBJ1-1, with 11 bases that match TRBD1. V lost 1 base, J lost 6 bases, and 1 base stayed unmatched. The CDR3 is 14 residues long. Germline V CDR1 and CDR2: SGHAT, FQDESV (reference sequence). The CDR3 sequence: CASSLGGQGAEAFF. CDR3 in DNA: TGTGCCAGCAGCTTAGGGGGACAGGGGGCTGAAGCTTTCTTT.

The DNA of the CDR3 is TGTGCCACCAGCAGAGTGGGAGAGGGCGTAACTAATGAAAAACTGTTTTTT. Translated, it gives CATSRVGEGVTNEKLFF. The chain carries TRBV15 and TRBJ1-4; D call uncertain. This CDR3 is 17 amino acids long. The germline gives CDR1 LNHNV, CDR2 YYDKDF (reference sequence). V shed 1 base and J shed 1 base, with 13 bases lying between them.